Shown below are 24 T cell receptor beta chains from a single sample sequenced in a study of blood T cell repertoires in COVID-19. Repertoires were generated with immunoSEQ multiplex PCR, while TCRdb's copy carries only in-frame clones and drops some. The repertoire includes about 75,000 clones, more than 75% of them detected once, and about 20% sits in the top ten. The sequenced sample was peripheral blood. These receptors all come from a human donor in a cohort sampled during active COVID-19.

The chain couples TRBV6-5 to TRBJ1-5; no reliable D call. CDR1 is MNHEY, CDR2 SVGAGI, per germline. V dropped 5 bases and J dropped 2 bases, with 13 bases sitting between them. This CDR3 region has 15 residues. CDR3 DNA: TGTGCCAGCAGTCCGAACTTAGTTGGCAATCAGCCCCAGCATTTT. It encodes CASSPNLVGNQPQHF.

The chain employs TRBV7-2 and TRBJ2-1, with 10 positions matching TRBD2. The CDR3 has 14 residues. The V and J ends lost 0 bases and 15 bases, in that order; junction bases with no gene match: 8. Per the germline V gene, CDR1 is SGHTA and CDR2 is FQGNSA. CDR3 in amino acids: CASSLALSGGARFF. For the CDR3, the DNA is TGTGCCAGCAGCTTAGCGCTAAGCGGGGGGGCTCGGTTCTTC.

This sequence joins TRBV19 and TRBJ2-7; 8 bases are shared with TRBD2. Trimming cost V 6 bases and J 6 bases; bases outside gene matches: 10. This CDR3 spans 14 amino acids. Germline CDR1 is LNHDA and CDR2 is SQIVND (reference sequence). The CDR3 loop reads CASSLGLASAEQYF. The CDR3 DNA reads as TGTGCCAGTAGCCTAGGACTAGCCTCGGCCGAGCAGTACTTC. The full variable domain, rest sourced from reference TRBV19 and TRBJ2-7, is DGGITQSPKYLFRKEGQNVTLSCEQNLNHDAMYWYRQDPGQGLRLIYYSQIVNDFQKGDIAEGYSVSREKKESFPLTVTSAQKNPTAFYLCASSLGLASAEQYFGPGTRLTVT.

J is TRBJ2-7 and V is TRBV27; 11 bases fit TRBD2. CDR3 length: 16 residues. Germline CDR1 is MNHEY and CDR2 is SMNVEV (reference sequence). V shed 4 bases and J 4 bases; nucleotides not matched to a gene: 9. CDR3 sequence reads: CASSSLAGDRGYEQYF. For the CDR3, the DNA is TGTGCCAGCAGTTCACTAGCGGGAGATAGGGGATACGAGCAGTACTTC.

The chain joins TRBV5-5 to TRBJ2-4, with a possible D match to TRBD1 (6 bases). The CDR3 runs 13 residues. The germline gives CDR1 SGHKS, CDR2 YYEKEE (reference sequence). V was shortened by 5 bases and J by 5 bases, with 11 bases between the two germline ends. CDR3 loop: CASSRTVQNIQYF. Here the CDR3 DNA reads TGTGCCAGCAGTCGGACAGTTCAAAACATTCAGTACTTC.

This clone was observed once. V usage is TRBV6-4 and J usage is TRBJ2-1, with a weak D call TRBD1 (6 bases). The ends were cut back, 9 bases at V and 6 bases at J, with 15 bases in the middle. The CDR3 spans 13 residues. Germline CDR1 is MRHNA and CDR2 is SNTAGT. CDR3 region: CASSRGPFNEQFF. CDR3 bases: TGTGCCAGTTCCAGGGGTCCTTTCAATGAGCAGTTCTTC.

A remark on this clone: Different DNA sequences within this sample yield the same CDR3. The chain is built from TRBV29-1 and TRBJ1-1, with D unclear. The CDR3 runs to 12 residues. The germline V gene has CDR1 SQVTM and CDR2 ANQGSEA. Trimming took off 4 bases at V and 0 bases at J, with 6 bases between the two ends. The CDR3 DNA follows: TGCAGCGTTGTCGGGGTGAACACTGAAGCTTTCTTT. It specifies CSVVGVNTEAFF.

CDR3 in DNA: TGTGCCAGCAGTTCCCTAGCGGGCGGCACCGGGGAGCTGTTTTTT. This codes for CASSSLAGGTGELFF. The chain uses TRBV28 and TRBJ2-2, with 8 nucleotides matching TRBD2. CDR3 length: 15 amino acids. The ends lost 4 bases at V and 4 bases at J; junction bases unmatched: 5. Germline assignment: CDR1 MDHEN and CDR2 SYDVKM.

The rearrangement joins TRBV10-3 to TRBJ2-1; tentative D call: TRBD2 (6 bases). Trimming left V 4 bases short and J 0 bases short, with 10 bases between. CDR3 size: 15 residues. Germline values: CDR1 ENHRY, CDR2 SYGVKD. The CDR3 here is CAISVSGDSYNEQFF. In nucleotides, the CDR3 is TGTGCCATCAGTGTTAGCGGAGACTCCTACAATGAGCAGTTCTTC.

This clone was seen a single time. CDR3 nucleotide sequence: TGTGCCAGCAGTTTAGGACTAGCGGGAGGGAAAGAGACCCAGTACTTC. Its protein is CASSLGLAGGKETQYF. The chain joins TRBV7-3 to TRBJ2-5, with TRBD2 matching over 15 bases. With 6 bases clipped from V and 3 bases from J, the junction kept 5 bases outside the gene matches. CDR1 SGHTA and CDR2 FQGTGA come from the germline V gene. The CDR3 is made up of 16 amino acids.

The rearrangement uses TRBV5-1 and TRBJ1-5, with 8 nucleotides matching TRBD1. The J segment lost 5 bases and the V segment lost 0 bases, leaving 4 bases of the junction unmatched. Germline assignment: CDR1 SGHRS and CDR2 YFSETQ. CDR3 length: 15 amino acids. CDR3 sequence reads: CASSLGQGNYQPQHF. The CDR3 nucleotides are TGCGCCAGCAGCTTGGGACAGGGGAATTATCAGCCCCAGCATTTT.

The chain couples TRBV28 to TRBJ1-5, with D possibly being TRBD1 (5 bases). From germline, CDR1 is MDHEN and CDR2 SYDVKM. CDR3 size: 17 residues. Deletions cut 2 bases from V and 0 bases from J, with 14 bases between. CDR3 residues: CASSLIRGGYSNQPQHF. Here the CDR3 DNA reads TGTGCCAGCAGTTTAATCCGCGGGGGGTATAGCAATCAGCCCCAGCATTTT.

This rearrangement joins TRBV5-1 to TRBJ2-3; 11 nucleotides match TRBD2. J lost 5 bases, V lost 4 bases, and 18 bases had no gene match. The CDR3 length is 19 residues. CDR1 SGHRS and CDR2 YFSETQ come from the germline V gene. CDR3 sequence (DNA): TGCGCCAGCAGCCCAAGGACACCGACCCTAGCGGGAGGTGGAGATACGCAGTATTTT. Translation: CASSPRTPTLAGGGDTQYF.

The chain links TRBV19 to TRBJ1-5; D unclear. From germline, CDR1 is LNHDA and CDR2 SQIVND (reference sequence). Trimming stripped 1 base from V and 2 bases from J, with 9 bases between. The CDR3 loop spans 15 amino acids. The CDR3 protein is CASSIGHMGNQPQHF. Here the CDR3 DNA reads TGTGCCAGTAGTATAGGGCATATGGGCAATCAGCCCCAGCATTTT.

The chain has TRBV27 and TRBJ1-2; TRBD1 matches 9 bases. CDR3 length: 14 residues. Germline values: CDR1 MNHEY, CDR2 SMNVEV (reference sequence). Trimming removed 6 bases from V and 4 bases from J; junction bases left unmatched: 6. CDR3 bases: TGTGCCAGCAGCCGGACAGGGGTGAGCTATGGCTACACCTTC. Protein product: CASSRTGVSYGYTF.

This clone was seen only a few times. The CDR3: CASRRGLAGGNEQFF. CDR3 nucleotide sequence: TGTGCCAGCAGAAGGGGACTAGCGGGAGGAAATGAGCAGTTCTTC. This chain links TRBV28 with TRBJ2-1, with 15 bases aligning to TRBD2. J was trimmed by 7 bases and V by 6 bases; bases with no gene match: 4. Germline V gives CDR1 MDHEN, CDR2 SYDVKM. The CDR3 contains 15 residues.

This chain connects TRBV27 to TRBJ2-7; D perhaps matches TRBD2 (7 bases). Germline loops: CDR1 MNHEY, CDR2 SMNVEV (reference sequence). The CDR3 totals 12 residues. The germline V and J ends were trimmed by 6 bases and 7 bases, with 13 bases remaining between them. The CDR3 reads CASRSRGGEQYF. CDR3 nucleotides: TGTGCCAGCAGATCCAGGGGAGGGGAGCAGTACTTC.

V is TRBV7-9 and J is TRBJ2-1; tentative D call: TRBD2 (5 bases). The CDR3 is 14 amino acids. V lost 8 bases and J lost 3, with 14 bases in between. Germline V lookup: CDR1 SEHNR, CDR2 FQNEAQ (reference sequence). As DNA, the CDR3 is TGTGCCAGCGCCCCCACCGGGAACTACAATGAGCAGTTCTTC. Residues: CASAPTGNYNEQFF. The variable domain in full, completed from reference TRBV7-9 and TRBJ2-1, reads DTGVSQNPRHKITKRGQNVTFRCDPISEHNRLYWYRQTLGQGPEFLTYFQNEAQLEKSRLLSDRFSAERPKGSFSTLEIQRTEQGDSAMYLCASAPTGNYNEQFFGPGTRLTVL.

This clone is termed medium-sized. The chain uses TRBV11-2 and TRBJ2-1; D is uncertain. The CDR3 totals 17 residues. V lost 2 bases and J 7 bases, leaving 21 bases between the germline ends. CDR1 is SGHAT, CDR2 FQNNGV, per germline. In nucleotides, the CDR3 is TGTGCCAGCAGCTTACTCTGGAGACCCTACCTTTCAAATGAGCAGTTCTTC. It codes for CASSLLWRPYLSNEQFF.

The chain recombines TRBV29-1 with TRBJ1-1; tentatively, D is TRBD1 (6 bases). Germline V gives CDR1 SQVTM, CDR2 ANQGSEA. CDR3 length: 13 residues. V lost 3 bases and J lost 5, with 13 bases in between. As DNA, the CDR3 is TGCAGCGTTGAGTCAGGGGAGTATACTGAAGCTTTCTTT. Its protein is CSVESGEYTEAFF.

The V call is TRBV27, the J call TRBJ1-1; 9 bases are shared with TRBD1. V lost 8 bases, J lost 1 base, and 2 bases stayed unmatched. Per the germline V gene, CDR1 is MNHEY and CDR2 is SMNVEV (reference sequence). The CDR3 is made up of 13 amino acids. CDR3 sequence: CASRDRENTEAFF. The CDR3, as DNA: TGTGCCAGCCGGGACAGGGAGAACACTGAAGCTTTCTTT.

V is TRBV3-1 (or the pseudogene TRBV3-2) and J is TRBJ1-3; D remains ambiguous. V gave up 0 bases and J gave up 3 bases, with 18 bases separating them. This CDR3 region has 18 residues. Germline-derived CDR1 and CDR2 are LGHDT and YNNKEL (reference sequence). The CDR3 sequence: CASSQDVRHGRVGNTIYF. CDR3 nucleotide sequence: TGTGCCAGCAGCCAAGACGTTCGGCACGGGAGAGTTGGAAACACCATATATTTT.

The V gene is TRBV27, the J gene TRBJ2-7; 7 bases align to TRBD1. Germline-derived CDR1 and CDR2 are MNHEY and SMNVEV (reference sequence). The CDR3 is 15 residues long. V shed 4 bases and J 4 bases; nucleotides not matched to a gene: 10. Written as DNA, the CDR3 is TGTGCCAGCAGTTCCCTGCCCAGGGGGATGTACGAGCAGTACTTC. Translated: CASSSLPRGMYEQYF.

The J gene is TRBJ2-7, the V gene TRBV5-1, with 7 positions matching TRBD1. V shed 0 bases and J 5 bases; nucleotides not matched to a gene: 8. The CDR3 extends over 15 amino acids. Germline CDR1 and CDR2: SGHRS and YFSETQ. Here the CDR3 DNA reads TGCGCCAGCAGCTTGGTCGAGACAGGGACCCACGAGCAGTACTTC. This encodes CASSLVETGTHEQYF.